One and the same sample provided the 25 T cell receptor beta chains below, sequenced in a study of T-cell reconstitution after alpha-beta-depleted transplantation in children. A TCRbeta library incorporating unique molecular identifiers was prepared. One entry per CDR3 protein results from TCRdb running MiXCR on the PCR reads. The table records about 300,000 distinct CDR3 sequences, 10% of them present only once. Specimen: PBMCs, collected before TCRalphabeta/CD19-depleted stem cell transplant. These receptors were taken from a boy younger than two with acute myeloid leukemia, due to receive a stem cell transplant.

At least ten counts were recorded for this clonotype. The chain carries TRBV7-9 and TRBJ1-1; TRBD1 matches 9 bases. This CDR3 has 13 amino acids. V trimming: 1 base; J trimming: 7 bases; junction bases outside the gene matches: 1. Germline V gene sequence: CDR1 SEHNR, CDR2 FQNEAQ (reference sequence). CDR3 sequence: CASSLDRGLEAFF. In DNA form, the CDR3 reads TGTGCCAGCAGCTTAGACAGGGGGCTTGAAGCTTTCTTT. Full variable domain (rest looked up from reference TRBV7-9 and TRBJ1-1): DTGVSQNPRHKITKRGQNVTFRCDPISEHNRLYWYRQTLGQGPEFLTYFQNEAQLEKSRLLSDRFSAERPKGSFSTLEIQRTEQGDSAMYLCASSLDRGLEAFFGQGTRLTVV.

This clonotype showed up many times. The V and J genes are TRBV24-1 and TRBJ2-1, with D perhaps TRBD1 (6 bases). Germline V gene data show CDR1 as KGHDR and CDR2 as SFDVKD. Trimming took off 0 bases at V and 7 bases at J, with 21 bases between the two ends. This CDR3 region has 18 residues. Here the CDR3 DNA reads TGTGCCACCAGTGATTTGAGTTCGGACAGAGTCTCGCAGAATGAGCAGTTCTTC. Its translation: CATSDLSSDRVSQNEQFF.

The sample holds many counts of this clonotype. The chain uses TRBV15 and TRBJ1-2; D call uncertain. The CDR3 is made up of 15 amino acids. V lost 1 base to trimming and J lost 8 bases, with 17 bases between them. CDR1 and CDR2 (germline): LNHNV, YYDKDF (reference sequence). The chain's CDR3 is CATSRVKGVFYGYTF. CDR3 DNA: TGTGCCACCAGCAGAGTTAAGGGAGTTTTCTACGGCTACACCTTC.

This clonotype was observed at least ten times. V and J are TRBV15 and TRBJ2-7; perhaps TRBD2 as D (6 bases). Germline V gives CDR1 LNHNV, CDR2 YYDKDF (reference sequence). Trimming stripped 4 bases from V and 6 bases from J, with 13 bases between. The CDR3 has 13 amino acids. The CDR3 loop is CATSTDGGLEQYF. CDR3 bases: TGTGCCACCAGCACTGACGGGGGACTCGAGCAGTACTTC.

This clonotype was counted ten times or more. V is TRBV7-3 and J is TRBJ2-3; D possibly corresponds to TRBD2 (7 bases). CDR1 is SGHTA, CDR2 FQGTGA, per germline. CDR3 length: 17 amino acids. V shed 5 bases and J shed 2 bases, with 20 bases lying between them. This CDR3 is CASSALGAGAFTDTQYF. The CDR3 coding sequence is TGTGCCAGCAGCGCCCTAGGGGCGGGGGCTTTCACAGATACGCAGTATTTT.

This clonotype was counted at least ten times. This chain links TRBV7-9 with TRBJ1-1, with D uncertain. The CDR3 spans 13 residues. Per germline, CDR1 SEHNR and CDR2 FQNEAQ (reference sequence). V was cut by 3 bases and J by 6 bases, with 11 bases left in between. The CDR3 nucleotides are TGTGCCAGCAGCTTCTCAGTATGGCCTGAAGCTTTCTTT. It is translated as CASSFSVWPEAFF.

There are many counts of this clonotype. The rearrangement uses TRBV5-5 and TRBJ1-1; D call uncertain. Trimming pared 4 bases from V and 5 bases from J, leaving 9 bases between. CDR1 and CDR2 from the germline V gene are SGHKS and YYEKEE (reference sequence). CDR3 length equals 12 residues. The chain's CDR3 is CASSNGRTEAFF. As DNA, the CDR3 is TGTGCCAGCAGCAACGGGAGAACTGAAGCTTTCTTT.

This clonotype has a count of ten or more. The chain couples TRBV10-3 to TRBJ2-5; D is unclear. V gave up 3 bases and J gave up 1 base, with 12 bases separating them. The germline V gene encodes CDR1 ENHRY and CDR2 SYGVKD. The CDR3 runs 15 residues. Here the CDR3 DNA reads TGTGCCATCAGTGAAGGTCAGCGAGGCCAAGAGACCCAGTACTTC. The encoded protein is CAISEGQRGQETQYF.

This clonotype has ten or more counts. For the CDR3, the DNA is TGCAGTGCTAGATCGTCATCGCTCTACAGGGGGAACACTGAAGCTTTCTTT. Its translation: CSARSSSLYRGNTEAFF. This chain links TRBV20-1 with TRBJ1-1; TRBD1 aligns across 7 bases. Germline CDR1 is DFQATT and CDR2 is SNEGSKA (reference sequence). The CDR3 is 17 residues long. J lost 1 base, V lost 2 bases, and 13 bases had no gene match.

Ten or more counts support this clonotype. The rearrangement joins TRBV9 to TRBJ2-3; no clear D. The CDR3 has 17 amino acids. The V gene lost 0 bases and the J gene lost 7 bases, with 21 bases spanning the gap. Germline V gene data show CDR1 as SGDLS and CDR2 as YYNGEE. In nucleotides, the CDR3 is TGTGCCAGCAGCGTAGTCCCCGGCGGCAGACACACGAATACGCAGTATTTT. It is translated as CASSVVPGGRHTNTQYF.

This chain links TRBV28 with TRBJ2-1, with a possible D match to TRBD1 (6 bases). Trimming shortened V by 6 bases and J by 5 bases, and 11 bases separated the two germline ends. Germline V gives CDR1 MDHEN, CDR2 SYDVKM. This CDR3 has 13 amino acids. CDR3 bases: TGTGCCAGCAGCCAGGGGCAGGACAATGAGCAGTTCTTC. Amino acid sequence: CASSQGQDNEQFF.

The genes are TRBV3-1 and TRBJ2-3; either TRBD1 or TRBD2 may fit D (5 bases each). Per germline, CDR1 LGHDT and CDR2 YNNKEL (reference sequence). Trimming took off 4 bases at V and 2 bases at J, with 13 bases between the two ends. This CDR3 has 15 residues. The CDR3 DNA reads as TGTGCCAGCAGCCCCCTATGGGGGTACACAGATACGCAGTATTTT. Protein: CASSPLWGYTDTQYF.

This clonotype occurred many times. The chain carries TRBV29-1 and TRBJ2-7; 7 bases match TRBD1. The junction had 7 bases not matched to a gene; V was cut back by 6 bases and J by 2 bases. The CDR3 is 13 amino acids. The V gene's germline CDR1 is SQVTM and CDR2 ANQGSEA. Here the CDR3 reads CSVRSGQAYEQYF. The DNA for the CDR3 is TGCAGCGTCCGATCTGGACAGGCCTACGAGCAGTACTTC.

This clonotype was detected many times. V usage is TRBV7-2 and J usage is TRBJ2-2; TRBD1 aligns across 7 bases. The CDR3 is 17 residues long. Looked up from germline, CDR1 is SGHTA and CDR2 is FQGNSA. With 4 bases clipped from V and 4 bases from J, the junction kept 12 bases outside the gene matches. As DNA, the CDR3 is TGTGCCAGCAGCTCGACCGGGACAGCCTTTTCCACCGGGGAGCTGTTTTTT. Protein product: CASSSTGTAFSTGELFF.

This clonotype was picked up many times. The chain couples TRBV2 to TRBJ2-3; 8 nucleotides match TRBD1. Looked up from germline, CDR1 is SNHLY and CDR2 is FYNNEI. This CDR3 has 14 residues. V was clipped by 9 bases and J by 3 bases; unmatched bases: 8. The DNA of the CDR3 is TGTGCCAGTCACCGGGACAGGAGAACAGATACGCAGTATTTT. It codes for CASHRDRRTDTQYF. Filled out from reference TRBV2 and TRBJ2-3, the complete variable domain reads EPEVTQTPSHQVTQMGQEVILRCVPISNHLYFYWYRQILGQKVEFLVSFYNNEISEKSEIFDDQFSVERPDGSNFTLKIRSTKLEDSAMYFCASHRDRRTDTQYFGPGTRLTVL.

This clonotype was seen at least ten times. CDR3 sequence reads: CSVDRAGGETQYF. The CDR3 DNA is TGCAGCGTTGATCGGGCGGGGGGAGAGACCCAGTACTTC. The chain carries TRBV29-1 and TRBJ2-5; the match to TRBD2 covers 8 bases. The CDR3 is 13 amino acids. With 3 bases clipped from V and 4 bases from J, the junction kept 4 bases outside the gene matches. CDR1 and CDR2 from the germline V gene are SQVTM and ANQGSEA.

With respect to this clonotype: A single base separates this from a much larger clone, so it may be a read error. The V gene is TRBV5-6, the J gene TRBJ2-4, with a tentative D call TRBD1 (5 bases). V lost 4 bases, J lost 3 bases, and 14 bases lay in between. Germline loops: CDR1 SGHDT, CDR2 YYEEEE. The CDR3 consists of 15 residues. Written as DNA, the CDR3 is TGTGCCAGCAGCCTTATTCAGGGCATCAAAAACATTCAGTACTTC. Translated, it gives CASSLIQGIKNIQYF.

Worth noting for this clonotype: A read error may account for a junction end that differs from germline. CDR3 loop: CAGSLGNTEAFF. The CDR3 DNA is TGCGCCGGCAGCTTGGGCAACACTGAAGCTTTCTTT. J is TRBJ1-1 and V is TRBV5-1; D not resolved. The CDR3 runs 12 residues. Germline values: CDR1 SGHRS, CDR2 YFSETQ.

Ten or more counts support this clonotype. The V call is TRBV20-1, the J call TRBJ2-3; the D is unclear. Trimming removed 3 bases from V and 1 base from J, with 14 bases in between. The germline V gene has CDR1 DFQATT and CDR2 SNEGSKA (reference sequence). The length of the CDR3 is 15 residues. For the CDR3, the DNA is TGCAGTGCTAGGGATCTACGGCTTGGCACAGATACGCAGTATTTT. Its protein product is CSARDLRLGTDTQYF.

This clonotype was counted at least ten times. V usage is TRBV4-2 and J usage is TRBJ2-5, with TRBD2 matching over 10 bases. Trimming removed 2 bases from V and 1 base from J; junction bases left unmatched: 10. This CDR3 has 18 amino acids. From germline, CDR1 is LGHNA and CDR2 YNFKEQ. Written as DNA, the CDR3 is TGTGCCAGCAGCCAATCGAACGTAGCGGGGGGCCTCCAAGAGACCCAGTACTTC. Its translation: CASSQSNVAGGLQETQYF.

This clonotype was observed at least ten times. The DNA for the CDR3 is TGTGCCATCAGTGGGGTTGCGGATCAGCCCCAGCATTTT. Its protein product is CAISGVADQPQHF. The V gene is TRBV10-3, the J gene TRBJ1-5; D is unresolved. The CDR3 covers 13 residues. Germline-derived CDR1 and CDR2 are ENHRY and SYGVKD. V lost 4 bases and J 5 bases, leaving 9 bases between the germline ends.

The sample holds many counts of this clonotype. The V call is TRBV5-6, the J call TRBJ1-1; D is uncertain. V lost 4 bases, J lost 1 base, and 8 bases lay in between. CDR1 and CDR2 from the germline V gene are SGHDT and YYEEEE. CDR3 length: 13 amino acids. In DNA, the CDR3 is TGTGCCAGCAGCGCCTCGGGGAACACTGAAGCTTTCTTT. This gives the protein CASSASGNTEAFF. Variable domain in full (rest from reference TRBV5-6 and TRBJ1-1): DAGVTQSPTHLIKTRGQQVTLRCSPKSGHDTVSWYQQALGQGPQFIFQYYEEEERQRGNFPDRFSGHQFPNYSSELNVNALLLGDSALYLCASSASGNTEAFFGQGTRLTVV.

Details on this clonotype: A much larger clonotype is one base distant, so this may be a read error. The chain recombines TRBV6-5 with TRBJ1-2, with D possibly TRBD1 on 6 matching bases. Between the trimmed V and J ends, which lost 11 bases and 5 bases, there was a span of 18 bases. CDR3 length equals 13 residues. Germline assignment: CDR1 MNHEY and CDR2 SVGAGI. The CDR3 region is CAGMLSGAYGYTF. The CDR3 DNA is TGTGCCGGCATGTTATCAGGGGCGTATGGCTACACCTTC.

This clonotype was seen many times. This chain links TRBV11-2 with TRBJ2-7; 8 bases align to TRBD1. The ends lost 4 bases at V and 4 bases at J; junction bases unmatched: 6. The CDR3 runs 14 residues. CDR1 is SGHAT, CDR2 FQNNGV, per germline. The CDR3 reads CASSSWDRTYEQYF. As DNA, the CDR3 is TGTGCCAGCAGCTCGTGGGACAGGACATACGAGCAGTACTTC.

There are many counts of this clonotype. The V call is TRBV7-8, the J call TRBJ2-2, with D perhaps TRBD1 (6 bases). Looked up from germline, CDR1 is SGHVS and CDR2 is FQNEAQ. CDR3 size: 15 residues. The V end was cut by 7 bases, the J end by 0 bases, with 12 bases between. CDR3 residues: CASKQGNANTGELFF. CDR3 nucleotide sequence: TGTGCCAGCAAACAGGGAAACGCGAACACCGGGGAGCTGTTTTTT.